This T cell receptor beta chain stems from a study of OX40 agonist ivuxolimab in advanced cancers. For the study at large: With a range of 23 to 79, age averaged approximately 64 years, and around 80% were male.

Details on this clone: Its antigen is unidentified.

Study conclusions and caveats: Partial responders receiving 0.1-3.0 mg/kg showed among the lowest clonal expansion. At 0.1 to 3.0 mg/kg and by week 6, clonal expansion occurred in CD4+ and CD8+ blood T cells.

Patients who had autoimmune disease history or got systemic immunosuppression were left out. The repertoire was sequenced with immunoSEQ multiplex PCR; TCRdb's copy has only in-frame clones and lacks some. The data contain around 79,000 clones, roughly 85% of them singletons. The sequence was obtained from an adult with an advanced solid tumor such as melanoma, head and neck, liver or kidney cancer. The material sequenced was CD4+ or CD8+ T cells sorted from blood, taken in a trial of the OX40 agonist ivuxolimab.

Here the CDR3 DNA reads TGTGCTAGTGGTTCGGACAGAGATAATGAAAAACTGTTTTTT. This sequence encodes CASGSDRDNEKLFF. V gene TRBV12-5 combines with J gene TRBJ1-4, with a possible D match to TRBD1 (6 bases). Per the germline V gene, CDR1 is LGHNT and CDR2 is FRNRAP. The CDR3 extends over 14 amino acids. V was pared by 4 bases and J by 4 bases, with 10 bases between.